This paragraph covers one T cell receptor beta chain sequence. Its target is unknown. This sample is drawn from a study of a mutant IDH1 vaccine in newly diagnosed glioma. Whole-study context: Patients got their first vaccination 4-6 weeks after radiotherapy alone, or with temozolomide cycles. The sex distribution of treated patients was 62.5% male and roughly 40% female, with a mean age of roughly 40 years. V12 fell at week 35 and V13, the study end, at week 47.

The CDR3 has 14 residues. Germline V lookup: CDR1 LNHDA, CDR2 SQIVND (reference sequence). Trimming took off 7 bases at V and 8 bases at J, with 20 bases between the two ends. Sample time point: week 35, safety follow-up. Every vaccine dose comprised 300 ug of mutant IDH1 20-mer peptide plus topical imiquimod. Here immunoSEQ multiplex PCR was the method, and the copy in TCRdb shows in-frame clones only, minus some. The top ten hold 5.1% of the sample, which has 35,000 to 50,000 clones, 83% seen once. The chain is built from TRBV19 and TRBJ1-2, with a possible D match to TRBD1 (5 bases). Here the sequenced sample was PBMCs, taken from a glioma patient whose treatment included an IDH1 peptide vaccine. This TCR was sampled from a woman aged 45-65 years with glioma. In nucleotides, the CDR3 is TGTGCCAGTACTCCTGGCAGGGTGGGAGAGGGCTACACCTTC. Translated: CASTPGRVGEGYTF.